One sample yielded the 15 T cell receptor beta chains listed below, sequenced in a study of post-analysis software for immune sequencing data. Findings of the study overall: Patients had higher frequencies than controls of roughly 5 TRBV segments, including TRBV5-6, TRBV5-1 and TRBV20-1.

Unique molecular identifiers featured in each of the TCR beta cDNA libraries. A single record per CDR3 protein comes from TCRdb applying MiXCR to the PCR reads. The table lists some 370,000 distinct CDR3 sequences, around 37% of them singletons. Antigens of these TCRs are unknown. The source material was blood. These receptors were obtained from a girl aged 5 to 17 with multiple sclerosis.

This clonotype has just a few counts. For the CDR3, the DNA is TGTGCCAGCAGCTTGGGGGTCGGTATGGGCGGGGAAGAGACCCAGTACTTC. As protein: CASSLGVGMGGEETQYF. The chain links TRBV5-5 to TRBJ2-5, with D tentatively TRBD2 (6 bases). Trimming removed 0 bases from V and 3 bases from J, with 18 bases in between. Per germline, CDR1 SGHKS and CDR2 YYEKEE (reference sequence). The CDR3 extends over 17 amino acids.

This clonotype was recorded at least ten times. The V and J genes are TRBV20-1 and TRBJ2-3; D unclear. Germline-derived CDR1 and CDR2 are DFQATT and SNEGSKA (reference sequence). The CDR3 covers 10 residues. Trimming took 3 bases from V and 6 from J, leaving 4 bases between them. CDR3 in DNA: TGCAGTGCTAGCAGGGATACGCAGTATTTT. Its translation: CSASRDTQYF.

The rearrangement joins TRBV11-2 to TRBJ2-3; no firm D call. This CDR3 spans 13 amino acids. CDR1 is SGHAT, CDR2 FQNNGV, per germline. The V end lost 7 bases, the J end lost 0 bases, and 8 bases lay between the germline ends. In DNA form, the CDR3 reads TGTGCCAGCACCGGCGTTAGCACAGATACGCAGTATTTT. Encoded protein: CASTGVSTDTQYF.

This clonotype occurred a few times. The chain carries TRBV27 and TRBJ2-7; 9 bases agree with TRBD1. Germline CDR1 is MNHEY and CDR2 is SMNVEV (reference sequence). V was clipped by 2 bases and J by 0 bases; unmatched bases: 2. The CDR3 is 15 amino acids. CDR3 sequence: CASSLGTGSSYEQYF. The CDR3 region has the DNA TGTGCCAGCAGTTTAGGGACAGGGAGCTCCTACGAGCAGTACTTC.

The rearrangement links TRBV19 to TRBJ2-1, with D perhaps matching TRBD1 (6 bases). CDR1 is LNHDA and CDR2 is SQIVND in the germline V gene (reference sequence). V was cut by 7 bases and J by 6 bases, with 16 bases left in between. This CDR3 has 14 amino acids. DNA of the CDR3: TGTGCCAGTATAGACAGGCCCGGTGGCAATGAGCAGTTCTTC. Protein sequence: CASIDRPGGNEQFF.

This sequence joins TRBV6-1 and TRBJ2-7; D gene ambiguous. V shed 6 bases and J shed 2 bases, with 8 bases lying between them. The germline V gene has CDR1 MNHNS and CDR2 SASEGT. The CDR3 totals 12 residues. The DNA of the CDR3 is TGTGCCAGCAGGGCCGGCGCCTACGAGCAGTACTTC. Amino acid sequence: CASRAGAYEQYF.

The chain is built from TRBV7-2 and TRBJ1-5, with TRBD1 matching 7 bases. The CDR3 consists of 13 residues. J gave up 7 bases and V 4 bases, and 4 bases lay outside the gene matches. CDR1 is SGHTA and CDR2 is FQGNSA in the germline V gene. As DNA, the CDR3 is TGTGCCAGCAGCTCGGACAGGTCGCAGCCCCAGCATTTT. Translating gives CASSSDRSQPQHF.

The chain couples TRBV4-3 to TRBJ1-2; 9 bases are a match to TRBD1. The CDR3 is 17 residues long. The V gene's germline CDR1 is LGHNA and CDR2 YSLEER. The junction had 12 bases not matched to a gene; V was cut back by 0 bases and J by 7 bases. CDR3 residues: CASSQERTGASRGGYTF. The CDR3 DNA is TGCGCCAGCAGCCAAGAAAGGACAGGGGCCTCTCGCGGTGGCTACACCTTC.

The chain links TRBV2 to TRBJ2-1; 9 bases align to TRBD1. Trimming at V came to 9 bases and at J to 7 bases, leaving 10 bases not matched to a gene. This CDR3 contains 14 residues. The V gene's germline CDR1 is SNHLY and CDR2 FYNNEI. CDR3 residues: CASSDGTGRNEQFF. The CDR3 DNA reads as TGTGCCAGTAGCGATGGGACAGGGAGAAATGAGCAGTTCTTC.

The sample holds a few counts of this clonotype. The rearrangement links TRBV10-3 to TRBJ1-2; D not resolved. CDR1 and CDR2 from the germline V gene are ENHRY and SYGVKD. V was pared by 0 bases and J by 0 bases, with 11 bases between. There are 16 residues in the CDR3. The CDR3 bases are TGTGCCATCAGTGAGTCGAAGGGTTTCCCTAACTATGGCTACACCTTC. It yields the protein CAISESKGFPNYGYTF.

In its sample, this clonotype was seen many times. The V and J genes are TRBV5-1 and TRBJ2-7, with D unclear. The CDR3 runs 13 residues. Germline V gene sequence: CDR1 SGHRS, CDR2 YFSETQ. V lost 1 base, J lost 0 bases, and 5 bases lay in between. CDR3 sequence: CASSLYSSYEQYF. In DNA form, the CDR3 reads TGCGCCAGCAGCTTGTATAGCTCCTACGAGCAGTACTTC.

This chain joins TRBV9 and TRBJ1-2; tentatively, D is TRBD1 (6 bases). CDR1 and CDR2 (germline): SGDLS, YYNGEE. V was clipped by 3 bases and J by 4 bases, with 16 bases between them. The CDR3 sequence is 15 residues long. The CDR3 region is CASSGLGTTSYGYTF. In DNA, the CDR3 is TGTGCCAGCAGCGGATTAGGGACAACCTCCTATGGCTACACCTTC.

This clonotype was seen a handful of times. The rearrangement uses TRBV7-9 and TRBJ1-2, with a possible D match to TRBD1 (5 bases). The CDR3 is made up of 15 amino acids. CDR1 and CDR2 (germline): SEHNR, FQNEAQ (reference sequence). V lost 5 bases and J lost 7, with 20 bases in between. The CDR3 region is CASSPRQGGKGGYTF. CDR3 coding DNA: TGTGCCAGCAGCCCCCGGCAGGGAGGAAAGGGTGGCTACACCTTC.

V gene TRBV6-2 or TRBV6-3 combines with J gene TRBJ2-1; no definite D call. Per germline, CDR1 MNHEY and CDR2 SVGEGT. The CDR3 spans 16 residues. Trimming shortened V by 8 bases and J by 3 bases, and 20 bases separated the two germline ends. In DNA, the CDR3 is TGTGCCAGCTCAAAACCCCTAGGCGACCTCTACAATGAGCAGTTCTTC. As protein: CASSKPLGDLYNEQFF.

The chain links TRBV6-6 to TRBJ2-1; no definite D call. CDR1 is MNHNY, CDR2 SVGAGI, per germline (reference sequence). The CDR3 sequence is 16 residues long. Trimming shortened V by 0 bases and J by 0 bases, and 9 bases separated the two germline ends. The CDR3 is CASSYSPSGSYNEQFF. The CDR3 nucleotides read TGTGCCAGCAGTTACTCTCCTTCCGGCTCCTACAATGAGCAGTTCTTC.